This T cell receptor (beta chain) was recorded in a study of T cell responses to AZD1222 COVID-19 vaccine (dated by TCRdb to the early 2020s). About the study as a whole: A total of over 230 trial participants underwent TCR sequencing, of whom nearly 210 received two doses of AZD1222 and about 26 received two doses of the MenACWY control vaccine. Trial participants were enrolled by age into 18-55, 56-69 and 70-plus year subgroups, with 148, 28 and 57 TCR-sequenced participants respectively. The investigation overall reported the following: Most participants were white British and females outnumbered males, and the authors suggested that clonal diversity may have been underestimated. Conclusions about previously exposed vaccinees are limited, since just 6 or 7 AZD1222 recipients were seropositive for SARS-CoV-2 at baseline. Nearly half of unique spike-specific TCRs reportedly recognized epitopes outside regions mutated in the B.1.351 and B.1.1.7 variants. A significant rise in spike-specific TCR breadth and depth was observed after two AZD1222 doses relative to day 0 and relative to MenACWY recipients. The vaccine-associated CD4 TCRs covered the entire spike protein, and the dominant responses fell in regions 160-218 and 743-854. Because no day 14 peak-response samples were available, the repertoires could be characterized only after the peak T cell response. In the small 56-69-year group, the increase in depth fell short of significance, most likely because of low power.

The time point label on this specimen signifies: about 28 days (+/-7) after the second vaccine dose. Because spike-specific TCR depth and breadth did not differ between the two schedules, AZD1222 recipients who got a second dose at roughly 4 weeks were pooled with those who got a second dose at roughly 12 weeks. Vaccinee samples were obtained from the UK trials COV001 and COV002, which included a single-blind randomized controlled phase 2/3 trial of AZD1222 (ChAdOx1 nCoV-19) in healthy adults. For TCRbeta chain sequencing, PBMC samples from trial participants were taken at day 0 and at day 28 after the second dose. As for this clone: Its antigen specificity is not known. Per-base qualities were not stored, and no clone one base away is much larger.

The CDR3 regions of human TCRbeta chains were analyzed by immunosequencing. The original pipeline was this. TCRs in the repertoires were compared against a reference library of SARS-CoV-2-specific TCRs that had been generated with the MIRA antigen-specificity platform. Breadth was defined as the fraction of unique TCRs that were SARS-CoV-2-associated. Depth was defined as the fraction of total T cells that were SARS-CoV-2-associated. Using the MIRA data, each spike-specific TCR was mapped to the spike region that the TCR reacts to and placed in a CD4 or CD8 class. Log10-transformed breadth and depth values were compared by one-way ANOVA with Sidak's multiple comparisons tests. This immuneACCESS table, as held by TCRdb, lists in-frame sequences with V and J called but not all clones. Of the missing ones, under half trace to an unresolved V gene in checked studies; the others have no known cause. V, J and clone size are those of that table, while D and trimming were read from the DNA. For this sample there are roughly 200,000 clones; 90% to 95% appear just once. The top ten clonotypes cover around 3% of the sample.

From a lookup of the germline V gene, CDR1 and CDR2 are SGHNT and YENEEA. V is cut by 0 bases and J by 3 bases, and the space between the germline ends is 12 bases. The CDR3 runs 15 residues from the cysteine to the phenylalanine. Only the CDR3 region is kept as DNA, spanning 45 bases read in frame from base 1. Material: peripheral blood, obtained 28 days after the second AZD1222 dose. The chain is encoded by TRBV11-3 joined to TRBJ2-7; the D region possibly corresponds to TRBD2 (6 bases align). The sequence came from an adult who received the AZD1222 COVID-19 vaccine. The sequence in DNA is TGTGCCAGCAGCTTAGATCGGCTAGCGTTCTACGAGCAGTACTTC. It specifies CASSLDRLAFYEQYF.